This T cell receptor beta chain stems from a study of shared clonotypes between healthy human individuals. General study findings and limits: Blood was the sole source, and tissue repertoires probably differ.

To note about this clone: Its specificity is unknown.

This CDR3 spans 15 amino acids. V shed 6 bases and J shed 4 bases, with 15 bases lying between them. The germline V gene has CDR1 WSHSY and CDR2 SAAADI. Generated by immunoSEQ multiplex PCR, the TCRdb table keeps only in-frame clones and is missing some. The sample lists some 450,000 clones, roughly three quarters occurring once. The chain couples TRBV10-2 to TRBJ1-4; D unclear. The clonotype was recovered from a woman aged 40 to 50 in good health. Some clones in this sample may be carry-over from other donors' samples. Sequenced material: PBMCs. This CDR3 is CASRDAKLGNEKLFF. Here the CDR3 DNA reads TGCGCCAGCAGGGACGCCAAGCTGGGTAATGAAAAACTGTTTTTT.